Listed here is a single TCR beta chain. Its matching antigen is unknown. The authors ran a second PCR of about 7 to 11 cycles using a sample-barcoded 5' primer and a J-beta primer mix. TCRdb redid the calling of the 5' RACE reads with MiXCR, one entry per CDR3 protein. Of 750,000 to 950,000 distinct CDR3 sequences listed, approximately 55% are singletons. These data come from a study of blood T cells in healthy people across ages. Findings and caveats of the study: Expanded clonotype shifts may have been confounded, as the donors had an unknown CMV status.

J was trimmed by 12 bases and V by 3 bases; bases with no gene match: 9. The CDR3 is 15 residues long. The clonotype comes from an older man in good health. The sample consisted of blood. The rearrangement joins TRBV12-3 or TRBV12-4 to TRBJ2-1; 12 bases match TRBD2. In DNA form, the CDR3 reads TGTGCCAGCAGTTTGCGGACTAGCGGGATTTCATCGCAGTTCTTC. Amino acids: CASSLRTSGISSQFF.